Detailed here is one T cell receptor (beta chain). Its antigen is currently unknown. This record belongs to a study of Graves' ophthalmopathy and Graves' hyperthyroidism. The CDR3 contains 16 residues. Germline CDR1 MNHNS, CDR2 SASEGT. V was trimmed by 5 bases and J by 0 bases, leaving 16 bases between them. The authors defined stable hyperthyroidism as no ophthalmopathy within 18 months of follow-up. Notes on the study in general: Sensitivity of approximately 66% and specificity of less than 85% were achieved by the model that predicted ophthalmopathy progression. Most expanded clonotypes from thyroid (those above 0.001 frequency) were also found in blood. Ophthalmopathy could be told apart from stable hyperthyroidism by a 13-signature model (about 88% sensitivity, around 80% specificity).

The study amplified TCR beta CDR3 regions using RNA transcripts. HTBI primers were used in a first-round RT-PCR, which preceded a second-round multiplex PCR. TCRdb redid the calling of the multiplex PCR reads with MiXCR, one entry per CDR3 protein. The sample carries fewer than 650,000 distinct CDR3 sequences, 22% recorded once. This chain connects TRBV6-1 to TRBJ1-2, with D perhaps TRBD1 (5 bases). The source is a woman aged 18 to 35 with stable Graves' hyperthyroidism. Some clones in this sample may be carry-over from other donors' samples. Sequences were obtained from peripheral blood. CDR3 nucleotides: TGTGCCAGCAGTCCAATGGACACCAGAGCTAACTATGGCTACACCTTC. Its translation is CASSPMDTRANYGYTF.